These 27 T cell receptor beta chains were all obtained from the same sample, sequenced in a study of monozygotic twins with inflammatory bowel disease. From the 5' RACE reads, TCRdb lists one entry per CDR3 protein and no DNA. Recorded for this sample: about 300,000 distinct CDR3 sequences. The specimen was blood. These receptors were taken from a human donor with ulcerative colitis or Crohn's disease, or a healthy co-twin of an affected twin (not recorded which).

This chain uses TRBV2 with TRBJ2-7. This CDR3 comprises 16 residues. Per the germline V gene, CDR1 is SNHLY and CDR2 is FYNNEI. The CDR3 sequence is CASSELGSQMTYEQYF.

The chain carries TRBV20-1 and TRBJ1-6; TCRdb selects TRBD1, and the lack of DNA leaves this call unchecked. Germline CDR1 and CDR2: DFQATT and SNEGSKA (reference sequence). The CDR3 contains 16 residues. The CDR3: CSAQRGAASYNSPLHF.

The V call is TRBV27, the J call TRBJ2-3; TCRdb's D call, TRBD2, is unchecked because there is no DNA. The CDR3 runs to 14 residues. Germline V CDR1 and CDR2: MNHEY, SMNVEV (reference sequence). The CDR3 is CASSSGLKGDTQYF.

The chain carries TRBV10-3 and TRBJ2-7; TCRdb picks TRBD1, but there is no DNA to check that call. From germline, CDR1 is ENHRY and CDR2 SYGVKD. The CDR3 extends over 13 amino acids. CDR3 sequence reads: CARQLRDLLKQYF.

This CDR3 reads CASSLFRGPGETQYF. The chain carries TRBV5-1 and TRBJ2-5; TCRdb's D call of TRBD1 is untestable without DNA. Germline loops: CDR1 SGHRS, CDR2 YFSETQ. CDR3 size: 15 residues.

The CDR3 is CASSQRAGIRKLFF. J is TRBJ1-4 and V is TRBV7-8. Looked up from germline, CDR1 is SGHVS and CDR2 is FQNEAQ. There are 14 residues in the CDR3.

V gene TRBV21-1 combines with J gene TRBJ1-5; TCRdb's D call, TRBD1, is unchecked because there is no DNA. TRBV21-1 is termed a pseudogene. CDR3 length: 16 amino acids. This chain's CDR3 is CATNKWRGQGCQPQHF.

The chain links TRBV20-1 to TRBJ2-7; TCRdb selects TRBD2, and the lack of DNA leaves this call unchecked. The V gene's germline CDR1 is DFQATT and CDR2 SNEGSKA (reference sequence). The CDR3 sequence is 16 residues long. This CDR3 is CSAGGELAGYSYEQYF.

The chain uses TRBV5-1 and TRBJ2-1; the TCRdb call, TRBD2, lacks DNA for checking. Germline V gene lookup returns CDR1 SGHRS and CDR2 YFSETQ. The CDR3 runs to 15 residues. CDR3 sequence: CASSQGLAGGNEQFF.

This chain's CDR3 is CASSLDGSLGWETQYF. V usage is TRBV7-9 and J usage is TRBJ2-5; absent DNA, TCRdb's TRBD2 call cannot be checked. Germline-derived CDR1 and CDR2 are SEHNR and FQNEAQ (reference sequence). This CDR3 contains 16 residues.

The V and J genes are TRBV20-1 and TRBJ1-3; the D call of TRBD1 rests on TCRdb alone, since no DNA is present to check it. The CDR3 is made up of 15 amino acids. Germline V CDR1 and CDR2: DFQATT, SNEGSKA (reference sequence). The CDR3 loop is CSARRDRGAGNTIYF.

The rearrangement links TRBV7-8 to TRBJ2-5. Germline CDR1 SGHVS, CDR2 FQNEAQ. CDR3 length: 13 amino acids. CDR3 sequence reads: CASSLAVGETQYF. Full variable domain (remainder filled in from reference TRBV7-8 and TRBJ2-5): GAGVSQSPRYKVAKRGQDVALRCDPISGHVSLFWYQQALGQGPEFLTYFQNEAQLDKSGLPSDRFFAERPEGSVSTLKIQRTQQEDSAVYLCASSLAVGETQYFGPGTRLLVL.

The chain is built from TRBV30 and TRBJ1-3; TCRdb returns TRBD1, unconfirmable since there is no DNA. The CDR3 has 15 residues. Germline V gene sequence: CDR1 GTSNPN, CDR2 SVGIG (reference sequence). CDR3 sequence: CAWSRGQGDGNTIYF.

The rearrangement uses TRBV6-2 or TRBV6-3 and TRBJ2-5; without DNA, the TCRdb call of TRBD2 cannot be checked. CDR3 length: 14 amino acids. CDR1 is MNHEY and CDR2 is SVGEGT in the germline V gene. CDR3 residues: CASSYRLRGRTQYF.

The chain has TRBV29-1 and TRBJ2-2; TCRdb's D gene call, TRBD1, goes unchecked for lack of DNA. The CDR3 has 13 amino acids. Germline assignment: CDR1 SQVTM and CDR2 ANQGSEA. CDR3: CSVGGAGTGELFF.

The chain uses TRBV3-1 and TRBJ2-1; absent DNA, TCRdb's TRBD1 call cannot be checked. There are 13 residues in the CDR3. CDR1 and CDR2 (germline): LGHDT, YNNKEL (reference sequence). The CDR3 sequence is CASSQGTGVEQFF.

The chain employs TRBV5-1 and TRBJ2-3; TCRdb returns TRBD2, unconfirmable since there is no DNA. The CDR3 is 15 amino acids. The V gene's germline CDR1 is SGHRS and CDR2 YFSETQ. CDR3: CASSLLADSTDTQYF.

This sequence joins TRBV20-1 and TRBJ2-3; the D call from TCRdb, TRBD1, cannot be confirmed without DNA. Germline loops: CDR1 DFQATT, CDR2 SNEGSKA (reference sequence). The CDR3 totals 11 residues. The CDR3 sequence is CSADNRDTQYF.

This chain uses TRBV28 with TRBJ1-5. The CDR3 runs to 15 residues. Germline CDR1 and CDR2: MDHEN and SYDVKM. This chain's CDR3 is CASSRSWGNNQPQHF.

The chain combines TRBV28 with TRBJ2-3; TCRdb's D call of TRBD1 is untestable without DNA. Germline CDR1 MDHEN, CDR2 SYDVKM. The CDR3 covers 15 residues. CDR3 residues: CASSRDGWFQDTQYF.

This chain joins TRBV20-1 and TRBJ1-5; TCRdb's D call, TRBD1, is unchecked because there is no DNA. CDR3 size: 14 residues. CDR1 is DFQATT, CDR2 SNEGSKA, per germline (reference sequence). CDR3 protein: CSARWGPRGQPQHF.

The V and J genes are TRBV19 and TRBJ2-1; TCRdb outputs TRBD1, but without DNA this stays unchecked. Germline V gene data show CDR1 as LNHDA and CDR2 as SQIVND (reference sequence). The CDR3 sequence is 15 residues long. Here the CDR3 reads CASKRGAEAHNEQFF.

V is TRBV7-3 and J is TRBJ2-7. The CDR3 sequence is 14 residues long. The germline V gene encodes CDR1 SGHTA and CDR2 FQGTGA. The CDR3 sequence is CASSLGLLIPEQYF.

The chain joins TRBV7-2 to TRBJ1-3; TCRdb calls TRBD1, which cannot be checked without DNA. The CDR3 sequence is 14 residues long. Germline CDR1 SGHTA, CDR2 FQGNSA. This chain's CDR3 is CASSPGTFGNTIYF.

The chain has TRBV15 and TRBJ2-7; as DNA is missing, the TRBD1 call by TCRdb cannot be tested. Germline CDR1 is LNHNV and CDR2 is YYDKDF (reference sequence). The CDR3 extends over 14 amino acids. The chain's CDR3 is CATSRRQDLREQYF.

This chain uses TRBV29-1 with TRBJ1-5. The CDR3 contains 12 residues. The germline V gene has CDR1 SQVTM and CDR2 ANQGSEA. Here the CDR3 reads CSAKTKGQPQHF.

The rearrangement links TRBV12-3 or TRBV12-4 to TRBJ2-7; TCRdb picks TRBD1, but there is no DNA to check that call. This CDR3 has 12 amino acids. The CDR3 sequence: CASSHPGSVQYF.